Listed here are 29 T cell receptor beta chains from one sample, sequenced in a study of T cell changes during pregnancy in multiple sclerosis. The protocol was immunoSEQ multiplex PCR, while the TCRdb copy is restricted to in-frame clones and leaves out a portion. Among 40,000 to 60,000 clones listed, approximately 90% were seen once. The source material was CD8+ T cells from peripheral blood mononuclear cells, sampled in the second trimester of pregnancy. The receptors shown here come from a female donor with multiple sclerosis, enrolled in a pregnancy study.

The chain links TRBV27 to TRBJ1-1; TRBD1 agrees at 8 bases. J was trimmed by 5 bases and V by 4 bases; bases with no gene match: 18. CDR1 is MNHEY, CDR2 SMNVEV, per germline (reference sequence). This CDR3 has 18 amino acids. CDR3 amino acids: CASSSAGQGMYSLTEAFF. The CDR3 region has the DNA TGTGCCAGCAGTTCCGCCGGACAGGGAATGTATAGTTTAACTGAAGCTTTCTTT.

This clone was seen a single time. The rearrangement links TRBV2 to TRBJ2-3; no reliable D call. The CDR3 extends over 16 amino acids. CDR1 is SNHLY, CDR2 FYNNEI, per germline. The V and J ends lost 2 bases and 2 bases respectively, with 14 bases between them. The CDR3 spells CASSERGPSYTDTQYF. The CDR3 DNA is TGTGCCAGCAGTGAACGCGGTCCGAGTTACACAGATACGCAGTATTTT.

This clone was seen just once. The V gene is TRBV4-1, the J gene TRBJ2-7; D is uncertain. CDR3 length equals 12 residues. CDR1 MGHRA and CDR2 YSYEKL come from the germline V gene. Deletions cut 2 bases from V and 5 bases from J, with 7 bases between. Here the CDR3 reads CASSQSPHEQYF. As DNA, the CDR3 is TGCGCCAGCAGCCAAAGCCCACACGAGCAGTACTTC.

This sequence joins TRBV19 and TRBJ1-1; a possible D gene is TRBD1 (5 bases). V lost 3 bases, J lost 4 bases, and 12 bases lay in between. This CDR3 comprises 14 residues. Germline V gene sequence: CDR1 LNHDA, CDR2 SQIVND (reference sequence). The CDR3 spells CASSMKGLGTEAFF. In DNA form, the CDR3 reads TGTGCCAGTAGTATGAAGGGGCTTGGCACTGAAGCTTTCTTT.

The rearrangement joins TRBV5-1 to TRBJ1-2; 7 bases are shared with TRBD1. Germline lookup yields CDR1 SGHRS and CDR2 YFSETQ. The CDR3 covers 14 residues. Trimming at V came to 5 bases and at J to 5 bases, leaving 9 bases not matched to a gene. CDR3 sequence (DNA): TGCGCCAGCAGAGCGACAGGGACTGGTTATGGCTACACCTTC. Amino acids: CASRATGTGYGYTF.

The chain couples TRBV5-8 to TRBJ2-5; D may be TRBD2 (6 bases). Germline CDR1 and CDR2: SGHTS and YDEGEE. The CDR3 spans 13 residues. The ends were cut back, 1 base at V and 4 bases at J, with 8 bases in the middle. The CDR3 region has the DNA TGTGCCAGCAGCTTGTTGGGGGGAGAGACCCAGTACTTC. Translated, it gives CASSLLGGETQYF.

This chain links TRBV9 with TRBJ1-1; a possible D gene is TRBD1 (5 bases). The V gene lost 0 bases and the J gene lost 11 bases, with 20 bases spanning the gap. The germline gives CDR1 SGDLS, CDR2 YYNGEE. This CDR3 region has 15 residues. DNA for the CDR3: TGTGCCAGCAGCGTAGCTGCGGGGGAGGGAGGGGTTGCTTTCTTT. Translation: CASSVAAGEGGVAFF.

The sample holds one count of this clone. The chain combines TRBV9 with TRBJ1-5; a weak D match, TRBD1 (5 bases). This CDR3 is built from 14 residues. CDR1 and CDR2 (germline): SGDLS, YYNGEE. V lost 4 bases and J lost 6, with 14 bases in between. CDR3 amino acids: CASSPGGGTQPQHF. CDR3 in DNA: TGTGCCAGCAGCCCCGGGGGGGGGACTCAGCCCCAGCATTTT.

J is TRBJ2-2 and V is TRBV2, with D unclear. Germline CDR1 SNHLY, CDR2 FYNNEI. CDR3 length: 12 amino acids. Trimming removed 10 bases at V and 1 base at J, with 7 bases between. The CDR3 region is CANLKNTGELFF. The CDR3 region has the DNA TGTGCCAACCTAAAGAACACCGGGGAGCTGTTTTTT.

V usage is TRBV4-3 and J usage is TRBJ2-5; 11 bases align to TRBD1. Germline CDR1 is LGHNA and CDR2 is YSLEER. The junction had 5 bases not matched to a gene; V was cut back by 0 bases and J by 2 bases. This CDR3 is built from 17 residues. CDR3 sequence (DNA): TGCGCCAGCAGCCAAGATGGGACAGGGGGAGGGCAAGAGACCCAGTACTTC. It specifies CASSQDGTGGGQETQYF.

This clone has only a few counts. The chain carries TRBV14 and TRBJ1-1; tentatively, D is TRBD1 (5 bases). V was clipped by 5 bases and J by 10 bases, with 14 bases between them. Germline CDR1 and CDR2: SGHDN and FVKESK. CDR3 length: 12 amino acids. CDR3 protein: CASSVRGLVAFF. The DNA of the CDR3 is TGTGCCAGCAGCGTCCGGGGGTTGGTAGCTTTCTTT.

The chain recombines TRBV6-5 with TRBJ1-2; tentative D call: TRBD1 (6 bases). The CDR3 sequence is 15 residues long. From germline, CDR1 is MNHEY and CDR2 SVGAGI. The V end lost 0 bases, the J end lost 4 bases, and 12 bases lay between the germline ends. The CDR3 reads CASSYSGQSPYGYTF. The CDR3 nucleotides read TGTGCCAGCAGTTACTCAGGACAGTCCCCCTATGGCTACACCTTC.

V usage is TRBV6-5 and J usage is TRBJ2-1, with TRBD1 matching over 7 bases. This CDR3 has 15 amino acids. V lost 4 bases, J lost 4 bases, and 7 bases stayed unmatched. Germline V gene sequence: CDR1 MNHEY, CDR2 SVGAGI. The CDR3 region is CASSLRQGGYNEQFF. As DNA, the CDR3 is TGTGCCAGCAGTTTGCGACAGGGTGGGTACAATGAGCAGTTCTTC.

A single count supports this clone. The chain uses TRBV7-6 and TRBJ2-7; TRBD1 agrees at 7 bases. This CDR3 is built from 12 residues. With 5 bases clipped from V and 10 bases from J, the junction kept 8 bases outside the gene matches. Germline V gives CDR1 SGHVS, CDR2 FNYEAQ. This chain's CDR3 is CASSPTTGAQYF. CDR3 in DNA: TGTGCCAGCAGCCCCACTACAGGGGCTCAGTACTTC. Looking up the rest from reference TRBV7-6 and TRBJ2-7 gives the full variable domain: GAGVSQSPRYKVTKRGQDVALRCDPISGHVSLYWYRQALGQGPEFLTYFNYEAQQDKSGLPNDRFSAERPEGSISTLTIQRTEQRDSAMYRCASSPTTGAQYFGPGTRLTVT.

CDR3 sequence: CASRGEGARYNEQFF. The CDR3 DNA sequence: TGTGCCAGCAGGGGAGAGGGGGCGCGATACAATGAGCAGTTCTTC. The rearrangement uses TRBV27 and TRBJ2-1, with 7 bases that match TRBD1. J was trimmed by 4 bases and V by 6 bases; bases with no gene match: 9. The CDR3 is 15 residues long. The germline V gene encodes CDR1 MNHEY and CDR2 SMNVEV (reference sequence).

The rearrangement joins TRBV7-6 to TRBJ2-5, with 8 bases that match TRBD1. The CDR3 is 15 amino acids. Germline V CDR1 and CDR2: SGHVS, FNYEAQ. The junction had 10 bases not matched to a gene; V was cut back by 5 bases and J by 5 bases. The CDR3 region is CASSGQGGLTETQYF. For the CDR3, the DNA is TGTGCCAGCAGCGGACAGGGAGGTCTGACGGAGACCCAGTACTTC.

The chain employs TRBV7-9 and TRBJ2-1, with TRBD1 matching over 9 bases. After removal of 1 base from V and 2 bases from J, the junction contained 3 bases not matched to a gene. CDR1 is SEHNR and CDR2 is FQNEAQ in the germline V gene (reference sequence). The CDR3 sequence is 16 residues long. CDR3 nucleotide sequence: TGTGCCAGCAGCTTAGGGACAGGGGTCGCCTACAATGAGCAGTTCTTC. Amino acid sequence: CASSLGTGVAYNEQFF.

V and J are TRBV12-5 and TRBJ2-7; 10 bases line up with TRBD1. V lost 0 bases and J lost 6; bases outside the gene matches: 8. Germline CDR1 LGHNT, CDR2 FRNRAP. CDR3 size: 16 residues. The CDR3 protein is CASGLVAGQGRSEQYF. The CDR3 DNA is TGTGCTAGTGGTTTGGTAGCGGGACAGGGGAGGTCCGAGCAGTACTTC.

This chain links TRBV2 with TRBJ2-3; D not certain. CDR1 SNHLY and CDR2 FYNNEI come from the germline V gene. The CDR3 spans 11 residues. V was pared by 8 bases and J by 6 bases, with 9 bases between. The CDR3 sequence is CASVYADTQYF. The CDR3 DNA reads as TGTGCCAGCGTTTATGCGGATACGCAGTATTTT.

The rearrangement links TRBV5-1 to TRBJ1-1; D may be TRBD1 (6 bases). The CDR3 loop spans 16 amino acids. V was shortened by 4 bases and J by 0 bases, with 16 bases between the two germline ends. Germline V gene sequence: CDR1 SGHRS, CDR2 YFSETQ. CDR3 protein: CASSTELTGLNTEAFF. The CDR3 bases are TGCGCCAGCAGCACGGAGTTAACAGGGCTGAACACTGAAGCTTTCTTT.

This clone is a singleton in its sample. The V call is TRBV7-3, the J call TRBJ1-1; D possibly corresponds to TRBD1 (5 bases). V dropped 2 bases and J dropped 1 base, with 14 bases sitting between them. The CDR3 is made up of 16 amino acids. Germline CDR1 SGHTA, CDR2 FQGTGA. The CDR3 DNA sequence: TGTGCCAGCAGCTTAGGGGGTCGGGAGGGGAACACTGAAGCTTTCTTT. As protein: CASSLGGREGNTEAFF.

The sample holds a few counts of this clone. The J gene is TRBJ1-1, the V gene TRBV6-1, with a possible D match to TRBD1 (5 bases). Germline V gene sequence: CDR1 MNHNS, CDR2 SASEGT. Trimming removed 4 bases from V and 1 base from J, with 7 bases in between. This CDR3 has 13 residues. CDR3 DNA: TGTGCCAGCAGTGCGGGGGAGAACACTGAAGCTTTCTTT. This encodes CASSAGENTEAFF.

The chain carries TRBV9 and TRBJ2-2, with TRBD1 matching over 7 bases. From germline, CDR1 is SGDLS and CDR2 YYNGEE. The CDR3 length is 15 residues. With 1 base clipped from V and 5 bases from J, the junction kept 5 bases outside the gene matches. CDR3 bases: TGTGCCAGCAGCGTATACAGGGGATGGACCGGGGAGCTGTTTTTT. The encoded protein is CASSVYRGWTGELFF. The complete variable domain, with remaining parts taken from reference TRBV9 and TRBJ2-2, reads DSGVTQTPKHLITATGQRVTLRCSPRSGDLSVYWYQQSLDQGLQFLIQYYNGEERAKGNILERFSAQQFPDLHSELNLSSLELGDSALYFCASSVYRGWTGELFFGEGSRLTVL.

V gene TRBV27 combines with J gene TRBJ2-5; TRBD2 matches 11 bases. The V gene's germline CDR1 is MNHEY and CDR2 SMNVEV (reference sequence). The J segment lost 3 bases and the V segment lost 3 bases, leaving 3 bases of the junction unmatched. This CDR3 is 15 amino acids long. CDR3 protein: CASSFTSGGEETQYF. CDR3 DNA: TGTGCCAGCAGTTTCACTAGCGGGGGCGAAGAGACCCAGTACTTC.

The chain is built from TRBV9 and TRBJ2-7; 8 positions agree with TRBD2. Germline V gives CDR1 SGDLS, CDR2 YYNGEE. Germline trimming cut 7 bases from V and 3 bases from J; bases unmatched to any gene: 9. The CDR3 contains 14 residues. CDR3 in amino acids: CASGPGLAGYEQYF. In DNA form, the CDR3 reads TGTGCCAGCGGTCCAGGGCTAGCGGGCTACGAGCAGTACTTC.

This rearrangement joins TRBV9 to TRBJ1-2; 7 bases map to TRBD1. Germline trimming cut 0 bases from V and 4 bases from J; bases unmatched to any gene: 9. The CDR3 spans 16 residues. Looked up from germline, CDR1 is SGDLS and CDR2 is YYNGEE. CDR3 sequence reads: CASSVGRLDRVYGYTF. DNA for the CDR3: TGTGCCAGCAGCGTAGGGAGACTCGACAGGGTCTATGGCTACACCTTC.

The genes are TRBV6-5 and TRBJ1-1; 11 bases map to TRBD1. Looked up from germline, CDR1 is MNHEY and CDR2 is SVGAGI. J lost 7 bases, V lost 2 bases, and 6 bases had no gene match. There are 15 residues in the CDR3. The CDR3: CASSYVWGQGGEAFF. In DNA, the CDR3 is TGTGCCAGCAGTTACGTTTGGGGACAGGGGGGTGAAGCTTTCTTT.

This sequence joins TRBV2 and TRBJ2-4, with 9 bases that match TRBD1. Germline CDR1 reads SNHLY; CDR2 reads FYNNEI. After removal of 6 bases from V and 0 bases from J, the junction contained 3 bases not matched to a gene. The CDR3 length is 15 residues. CDR3 amino acids: CASSGQGLAKNIQYF. The DNA of the CDR3 is TGTGCCAGCAGCGGACAGGGGTTAGCCAAAAACATTCAGTACTTC.

The chain is built from TRBV23-1 and TRBJ1-2; TRBD1 might be the D (6 bases). TRBV23-1 is classed as an ORF, of uncertain function. The CDR3 is made up of 13 amino acids. Trimming cost V 6 bases and J 3 bases, with 11 bases left between them. The CDR3 DNA is TGCGCCAGCAGCCTGGACAGCTACTATGGCTACACCTTC. As protein: CASSLDSYYGYTF.